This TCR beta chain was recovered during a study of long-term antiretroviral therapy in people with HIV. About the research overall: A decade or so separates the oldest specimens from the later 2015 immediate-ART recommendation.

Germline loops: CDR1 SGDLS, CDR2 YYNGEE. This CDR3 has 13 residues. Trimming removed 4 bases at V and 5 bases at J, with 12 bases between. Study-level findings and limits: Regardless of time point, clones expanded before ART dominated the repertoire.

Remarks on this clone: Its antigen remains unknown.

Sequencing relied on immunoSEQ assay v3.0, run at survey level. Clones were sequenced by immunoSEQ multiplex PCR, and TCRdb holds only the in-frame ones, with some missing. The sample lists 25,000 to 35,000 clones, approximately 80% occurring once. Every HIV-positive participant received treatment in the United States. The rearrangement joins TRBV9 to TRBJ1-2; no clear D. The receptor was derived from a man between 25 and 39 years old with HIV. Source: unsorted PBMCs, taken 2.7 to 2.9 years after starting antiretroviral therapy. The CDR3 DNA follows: TGTGCCAGCAGCCACCCGGAAAGGTATGGCTACACCTTC. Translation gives CASSHPERYGYTF.